The clone carrying this T cell receptor beta chain came up once. Its antigen is still unknown. The data derive from a study of T cell responses to AZD1222 COVID-19 vaccine. TCRdb's table, derived via immunoSEQ multiplex PCR, lists solely in-frame clones and lacks some. Seen here are some 150,000 clones, 90% observed once, and the top ten hold 1.5% to 2%. Germline-derived CDR1 and CDR2 are LNHDA and SQIVND (reference sequence). The CDR3 runs 13 residues. Trimming shortened V by 8 bases and J by 5 bases, and 14 bases separated the two germline ends. General observations from the study: Unmutated variant regions reportedly attract nearly half of all spike-specific TCRs.

V gene TRBV19 combines with J gene TRBJ2-3; weak D call: TRBD1 (6 bases). The starting material was peripheral blood, obtained on day 0 of AZD1222 vaccination. This receptor was obtained from an adult in good health. CDR3 region: CASERGRGDTQYF. CDR3 DNA sequence: TGTGCCAGTGAAAGGGGCAGGGGAGATACGCAGTATTTT.